The clone carrying this T cell receptor beta chain was picked up a small number of times. Its antigen is unidentified. CDR1 and CDR2 (germline): LGHNA, YNFKEQ. V lost 0 bases, J lost 8 bases, and 4 bases stayed unmatched. This CDR3 comprises 16 residues. The source of the sample is a study of Ad26.COV2.S vaccination and SARS-CoV-2 variants. The study, taken as a whole, reports: Once vaccination had occurred, spike-specific CD8+ and CD4+ T cell responses reportedly showed substantial breadth.

Sample treatment: some 19 received Ad26.COV2.S at low or high dose, single or two shots; 5 received placebo; per-sample allocation not given. Day 63 after the first vaccine or placebo injection was the time point for sampling. Assay: immunoSEQ multiplex PCR; the TCRdb copy retains only in-frame clones and omits some. The sample consists of 350,000 to 450,000 clones, around 87% of them appearing once. This sequence was found in a person aged 18-65 years who received the Ad26.COV2.S COVID-19 vaccine or a placebo. The source material was peripheral blood, sampled in a trial of Ad26.COV2.S vaccine versus placebo. The chain is built from TRBV4-2 and TRBJ1-6; TRBD1 agrees at 10 bases. The DNA of the CDR3 is TGTGCCAGCAGCCAAGACCCCGGGACAGGGGATTCACCCCTCCACTTT. This codes for CASSQDPGTGDSPLHF.